This passage covers 26 T cell receptor beta chains from one sample sequenced in a study of blood T cell repertoires in COVID-19. Only in-frame clones appear in the TCRdb table, and some are missing; sequencing was by immunoSEQ multiplex PCR. The sample holds 72,000 or so clones; around 86% are singletons and the top ten take roughly 14%. Sample: peripheral blood. The receptors derive from a woman in her fifties or sixties with acute or convalescent COVID-19.

This clone was found a few times. V and J are TRBV5-1 and TRBJ2-1, with TRBD2 identical over 11 bases. The CDR3 length is 16 residues. Trimming cost V 0 bases and J 8 bases; bases outside gene matches: 7. Germline lookup yields CDR1 SGHRS and CDR2 YFSETQ. CDR3 loop: CASSLASTSGVDEQFF. CDR3 DNA sequence: TGCGCCAGCAGCTTGGCCTCGACTAGCGGGGTAGATGAGCAGTTCTTC.

The chain employs TRBV5-1 and TRBJ2-3; a possible D gene is TRBD2 (5 bases). CDR1 is SGHRS, CDR2 YFSETQ, per germline. CDR3 length: 15 amino acids. V was cut by 4 bases and J by 4 bases, with 16 bases left in between. The chain's CDR3 is CASSIASIAADTQYF. CDR3 nucleotides: TGCGCCAGCAGCATAGCTAGCATAGCCGCAGATACGCAGTATTTT.

The chain is built from TRBV19 and TRBJ1-2; 7 bases agree with TRBD1. The CDR3 is 14 amino acids. The V gene's germline CDR1 is LNHDA and CDR2 SQIVND (reference sequence). J lost 7 bases, V lost 9 bases, and 14 bases had no gene match. CDR3: CASESWDSRGGYTF. CDR3 sequence (DNA): TGTGCCAGCGAATCCTGGGACAGCCGTGGTGGCTACACCTTC.

The sample holds a few counts of this clone. The chain combines TRBV7-9 with TRBJ1-1; TRBD1 matches at 11 bases. J gave up 6 bases and V 1 base, and 4 bases lay outside the gene matches. The CDR3 is 15 amino acids. CDR1 and CDR2 (germline): SEHNR, FQNEAQ (reference sequence). The CDR3 DNA follows: TGTGCCAGCAGCTTAGGGGGACAGGGGGGCTCTGAAGCTTTCTTT. Its translation: CASSLGGQGGSEAFF.

The chain employs TRBV12-3 or TRBV12-4 and TRBJ2-7, with D possibly TRBD1 on 5 matching bases. Trimming left V 3 bases short and J 9 bases short, with 12 bases between. The CDR3 consists of 12 residues. CDR3 sequence reads: CASSFRVYVQYF. DNA of the CDR3: TGTGCCAGCAGTTTCAGGGTTTATGTGCAGTACTTC.

By its share, this clone is medium-sized. The genes are TRBV5-1 and TRBJ1-1; no definite D call. The CDR3 is 15 amino acids. CDR1 is SGHRS and CDR2 is YFSETQ in the germline V gene. V was pared by 2 bases and J by 1 base, with 12 bases between. The DNA for the CDR3 is TGCGCCAGCAGCTTTCGGGGTCAAGGGAACACTGAAGCTTTCTTT. The encoded protein is CASSFRGQGNTEAFF.

This chain joins TRBV5-1 and TRBJ1-2, with a weak D call TRBD1 (6 bases). Germline assignment: CDR1 SGHRS and CDR2 YFSETQ. V was trimmed by 2 bases and J by 6 bases, leaving 14 bases between them. This CDR3 contains 14 residues. CDR3 in amino acids: CASSFRQAGDGYTF. The CDR3, as DNA: TGCGCCAGCAGCTTCCGACAGGCTGGTGATGGCTACACCTTC.

This clone was seen only a few times. CDR3 protein: CASSEAQYQGGETQYF. CDR3 in DNA: TGTGCCAGCAGTGAAGCGCAATACCAGGGCGGAGAGACCCAGTACTTC. V is TRBV6-1 and J is TRBJ2-5; possibly TRBD1 for D (5 bases). Germline V gene lookup returns CDR1 MNHNS and CDR2 SASEGT. The CDR3 spans 16 residues. Trimming took 0 bases from V and 4 from J, leaving 15 bases between them.

The chain's CDR3 is CASSPGTTQETQYF. CDR3 nucleotides: TGTGCCAGCAGCCCCGGGACAACACAAGAGACCCAGTACTTC. V usage is TRBV7-9 and J usage is TRBJ2-5, with D possibly TRBD1 on 6 matching bases. V shed 5 bases and J shed 2 bases, with 12 bases lying between them. The V gene's germline CDR1 is SEHNR and CDR2 FQNEAQ (reference sequence). The CDR3 has 14 amino acids.

The rearrangement links TRBV3-1 (or the pseudogene TRBV3-2) to TRBJ2-5; 11 nucleotides match TRBD2. The germline V gene has CDR1 LGHDT and CDR2 YNNKEL (reference sequence). V dropped 2 bases and J dropped 5; count of bases not matched to a gene: 7. The CDR3 covers 16 residues. DNA for the CDR3: TGTGCCAGCAGCCAAATAAGGACTAGCGGGTCGGAGACCCAGTACTTC. This codes for CASSQIRTSGSETQYF.

The rearrangement joins TRBV28 to TRBJ1-4, with 7 bases fitting TRBD1. Germline V lookup: CDR1 MDHEN, CDR2 SYDVKM. CDR3 length: 15 residues. V trimming: 7 bases; J trimming: 3 bases; junction bases outside the gene matches: 8. The CDR3 sequence is CASNAGTVPNEKLFF. The DNA of the CDR3 is TGTGCCAGCAACGCCGGGACAGTGCCTAATGAAAAACTGTTTTTT.

This clone was seen a single time. Mismatch with germline at one junction end may stem from a read error. The V gene is TRBV25-1, the J gene TRBJ1-3; 7 positions agree with TRBD1. The CDR3 has 16 residues. CDR1 and CDR2 from the germline V gene are MGHDK and SYGVNS. The CDR3 DNA follows: TGTGCCAGCAGTGAATTGGGCAGGGGGTCTGAAAACACCATATATTTT. Its translation is CASSELGRGSENTIYF.

The chain couples TRBV7-2 to TRBJ1-2; D not certain. Germline values: CDR1 SGHTA, CDR2 FQGNSA. This CDR3 region has 14 residues. V gave up 0 bases and J gave up 8 bases, with 13 bases separating them. Written as DNA, the CDR3 is TGTGCCAGCAGCTTAGCAAGCGAGCAGAGAGGCTACACCTTC. It translates to CASSLASEQRGYTF.

J is TRBJ2-5 and V is TRBV5-1, with 8 bases aligning to TRBD2. This CDR3 region has 15 residues. V lost 4 bases to trimming and J lost 5 bases; unmatched junction nucleotides: 10. In germline, CDR1 is SGHRS, CDR2 YFSETQ. In DNA, the CDR3 is TGCGCCAGCAGCCCGGGGGGGGGACACCCGGAGACCCAGTACTTC. It codes for CASSPGGGHPETQYF.

The chain links TRBV5-1 to TRBJ2-7; D unclear. The germline V gene encodes CDR1 SGHRS and CDR2 YFSETQ. The CDR3 spans 12 residues. The V gene lost 0 bases and the J gene lost 9 bases, with 10 bases spanning the gap. The CDR3 DNA is TGCGCCAGCAGCTTGGATCAACAACGGCAGTACTTC. This translates into CASSLDQQRQYF.

The V and J genes are TRBV10-3 and TRBJ1-3; 7 bases align to TRBD1. The germline gives CDR1 ENHRY, CDR2 SYGVKD. This CDR3 spans 14 amino acids. The V segment lost 10 bases and the J segment 1 base; nucleotides outside the gene matches: 7. The CDR3 DNA reads TGTGCCACTTTGCAGGGGGAATCTGGAAACACCATATATTTT. This encodes CATLQGESGNTIYF.

The chain recombines TRBV29-1 with TRBJ2-3, with 7 bases lining up with TRBD1. With V trimmed by 3 bases and J by 4 bases, 7 bases remained unmatched. CDR3 length: 14 residues. In germline, CDR1 is SQVTM, CDR2 ANQGSEA. The CDR3 here is CSVEGRGTPDTQYF. The DNA of the CDR3 is TGCAGCGTTGAGGGCAGGGGGACCCCAGATACGCAGTATTTT.

The rearrangement joins TRBV15 to TRBJ2-7; TRBD2 agrees at 7 bases. Germline CDR1 is LNHNV and CDR2 is YYDKDF (reference sequence). CDR3 size: 15 residues. V shed 3 bases, J shed 5 bases, and the junction held 10 bases outside the gene matches. In nucleotides, the CDR3 is TGTGCCACCAGCAGTACCGGACTAGGCCTCCACGAGCAGTACTTC. Its protein is CATSSTGLGLHEQYF.

The rearrangement joins TRBV28 to TRBJ2-2, with TRBD2 matching over 9 bases. The CDR3 covers 17 residues. The germline CDR1 and CDR2 sequences are MDHEN and SYDVKM. The V gene end was trimmed by 2 bases and the J gene end by 2 bases; junction bases not matched to a gene: 6. CDR3 bases: TGTGCCAGCAGTTTAATTGTAGCGGGGGTCAACACCGGGGAGCTGTTTTTT. Translated, it gives CASSLIVAGVNTGELFF.

This clone was detected only once. For the CDR3, the DNA is TGTGCCAGTACCCAACAGGGGACTTACTATGGCTACACCTTC. Protein product: CASTQQGTYYGYTF. The chain combines TRBV19 with TRBJ1-2, with 7 positions matching TRBD1. Germline V gene data show CDR1 as LNHDA and CDR2 as SQIVND (reference sequence). Unmatched junction bases numbered 8, after V lost 7 bases and J lost 3 bases. This CDR3 has 14 amino acids. Full variable domain (missing parts from reference TRBV19 and TRBJ1-2): DGGITQSPKYLFRKEGQNVTLSCEQNLNHDAMYWYRQDPGQGLRLIYYSQIVNDFQKGDIAEGYSVSREKKESFPLTVTSAQKNPTAFYLCASTQQGTYYGYTFGSGTRLTVV.

V is TRBV6-6 and J is TRBJ1-1, with D hard to call. Trimming stripped 4 bases from V and 4 bases from J, with 13 bases between. This CDR3 comprises 14 residues. Germline CDR1 is MNHNY and CDR2 is SVGAGI (reference sequence). The CDR3 region is CASSSDPRGTEAFF. The CDR3 DNA is TGTGCCAGCAGTTCGGACCCACGGGGCACTGAAGCTTTCTTT.

This rearrangement joins TRBV27 to TRBJ1-2; possibly TRBD1 for D (5 bases). Germline values: CDR1 MNHEY, CDR2 SMNVEV (reference sequence). With 5 bases removed from V and 3 bases from J, the gap between germline ends came to 19 bases. This CDR3 has 16 amino acids. In DNA form, the CDR3 reads TGTGCCAGCAGTCCTCTGGAGGGTGGGGGATACTATGGCTACACCTTC. Its protein is CASSPLEGGGYYGYTF.

The CDR3 bases are TGTGCCAGCAGCCCGGAGGACCCGACGGAGACCCAGTACTTC. Protein product: CASSPEDPTETQYF. This chain connects TRBV5-4 to TRBJ2-5, with D tentatively TRBD2 (5 bases). Trimming left V 4 bases short and J 5 bases short, with 15 bases between. Germline V gene data show CDR1 as SGHNT and CDR2 as YYREEE (reference sequence). There are 14 residues in the CDR3.

V usage is TRBV11-1 and J usage is TRBJ1-1, with TRBD1 as a possible D gene (5 bases). Germline V gene lookup returns CDR1 SGHAT and CDR2 FQDESV (reference sequence). The CDR3 sequence is 14 residues long. V gave up 3 bases and J gave up 8 bases, with 16 bases separating them. This CDR3 reads CASSLRGRAVEAFF. The DNA for the CDR3 is TGTGCCAGCAGCTTGCGGGGGAGGGCAGTCGAAGCTTTCTTT.

CDR3 in DNA: TGTGCCAGCAGTGAAATAACAGGGGGAGGGGGCGGCTACACCTTC. Its protein product is CASSEITGGGGGYTF. The chain links TRBV6-1 to TRBJ1-2; 8 nucleotides match TRBD1. CDR1 is MNHNS and CDR2 is SASEGT in the germline V gene. Trimming took 2 bases from V and 8 from J; bases not matched to a gene: 10. This CDR3 spans 15 amino acids.

The chain carries TRBV5-8 and TRBJ2-3, with TRBD1 identical over 9 bases. Trimming removed 4 bases from V and 3 bases from J; junction bases left unmatched: 3. CDR1 is SGHTS, CDR2 YDEGEE, per germline. The CDR3 runs 14 residues. The CDR3 DNA sequence: TGTGCCAGCAGCCTGGACAGGGGAACAGATACGCAGTATTTT. Translation: CASSLDRGTDTQYF.